The rows below give T cell receptor beta chains drawn from one sample of a study of Ad26.COV2.S vaccination and SARS-CoV-2 variants. Some clones are missing from TCRdb's copy, which holds only in-frame ones; the method was immunoSEQ multiplex PCR. The top ten clones hold roughly 3% of a sample with about 400,000 clones, around 85% of them seen once. The source material was peripheral blood, sampled in a trial of Ad26.COV2.S vaccine versus placebo. The origin of the receptors is a person between 18 and 59 years old who received the Ad26.COV2.S COVID-19 vaccine or a placebo. Each CDR3 is given with its conserved first and last residue. Fields, in order: clone size, J gene, D gene, V gene, CDR3 protein, CDR3 DNA. A D gene is named only where the DNA matches it firmly. A clone size is listed for some rows: how often the clone was seen (once, few, many), or a class if it is expanded.

size: -; J: TRBJ2-7; D: -; V: TRBV5-6; CDR3: CASSPAGLHYEQYF; DNA: TGTGCCAGCAGCCCTGCGGGACTCCACTACGAGCAGTACTTC
size: -; J: TRBJ2-7; D: -; V: TRBV5-5; CDR3: CASSLSNYEQYF; DNA: TGTGCCAGCAGCTTGAGTAACTACGAGCAGTACTTC
size: -; J: TRBJ1-1; D: TRBD1; V: TRBV11-2; CDR3: CASSLYRGNTEAFF; DNA: TGTGCCAGCAGCCTATACAGGGGGAACACTGAAGCTTTCTTT
size: -; J: TRBJ2-6; D: -; V: TRBV7-8; CDR3: CASSLGRIPLLGANVLTF; DNA: TGTGCCAGCAGCTTAGGCAGGATACCTCTGTTGGGGGCCAACGTCCTGACTTTC
size: -; J: TRBJ2-7; D: -; V: TRBV5-5; CDR3: CASSLDFYEQYF; DNA: TGTGCCAGCAGCTTGGATTTCTACGAGCAGTACTTC
size: -; J: TRBJ1-2; D: TRBD1; V: TRBV5-4; CDR3: CASRRATGGERGYTF; DNA: TGTGCCAGCAGGCGGGCAACAGGGGGCGAGCGGGGCTACACCTTC
size: -; J: TRBJ1-1; D: TRBD1; V: TRBV6-5; CDR3: CASTRGTGMNTEAFF; DNA: TGTGCCAGCACCCGCGGGACAGGCATGAACACTGAAGCTTTCTTT
size: -; J: TRBJ1-2; D: TRBD1; V: TRBV7-2; CDR3: CASSFDRGNYGYTF; DNA: TGTGCCAGCAGTTTCGACAGGGGGAACTATGGCTACACCTTC
size: -; J: TRBJ1-2; D: -; V: TRBV2; CDR3: CASSEKQDRGNYGYTF; DNA: TGTGCCAGCAGTGAAAAACAGGATAGGGGAAACTATGGCTACACCTTC
size: -; J: TRBJ2-1; D: -; V: TRBV30; CDR3: CAWSRGRVVYNEQFF; DNA: TGTGCCTGGAGTCGGGGCAGGGTCGTCTACAATGAGCAGTTCTTC
size: -; J: TRBJ2-7; D: TRBD1; V: TRBV11-2; CDR3: CASRPGQGNEQYF; DNA: TGTGCCAGCAGACCCGGACAGGGTAACGAGCAGTACTTC
size: -; J: TRBJ1-4; D: -; V: TRBV27; CDR3: CASSPRTDEKLFF; DNA: TGTGCCAGCAGTCCGAGGACGGATGAAAAACTGTTTTTT
size: -; J: TRBJ2-7; D: -; V: TRBV5-5; CDR3: CASSLRGVPYEQYF; DNA: TGTGCCAGCAGCCTGAGGGGGGTACCCTACGAGCAGTACTTC
size: -; J: TRBJ2-3; D: -; V: TRBV11-3; CDR3: CASSLGGSSTDTQYF; DNA: TGTGCCAGCAGCTTAGGGGGTTCCAGCACAGATACGCAGTATTTT
size: few; J: TRBJ1-2; D: -; V: TRBV6-4; CDR3: CASSAPGEYGYTF; DNA: TGTGCCAGCAGTGCACCAGGTGAGTATGGCTACACCTTC
size: -; J: TRBJ2-1; D: TRBD1; V: TRBV2; CDR3: CASSLRDRSLFFTNEQFF; DNA: TGTGCCAGCAGTCTCCGGGACAGGTCCCTTTTTTTCACCAATGAGCAGTTCTTC
size: -; J: TRBJ2-7; D: -; V: TRBV2; CDR3: CASSEGSLRSYEQYF; DNA: TGTGCCAGCAGTGAAGGATCTCTCCGATCCTACGAGCAGTACTTC
size: -; J: TRBJ2-7; D: -; V: TRBV9; CDR3: CASSVEGQGQHEQYF; DNA: TGTGCCAGCAGCGTAGAGGGACAAGGGCAGCACGAGCAGTACTTC
size: few; J: TRBJ2-7; D: -; V: TRBV6-5; CDR3: CASSRQISYEQYF; DNA: TGTGCCAGCAGTCGACAGATCTCCTACGAGCAGTACTTC
size: -; J: TRBJ1-2; D: -; V: TRBV5-6; CDR3: CASSRDGFYGYTF; DNA: TGTGCCAGCAGCCGAGACGGTTTCTATGGCTACACCTTC
size: -; J: TRBJ1-1; D: TRBD1; V: TRBV19; CDR3: CASSPGQGGMNTEAFF; DNA: TGTGCCAGTAGTCCCGGACAGGGGGGGATGAACACTGAAGCTTTCTTT
size: -; J: TRBJ1-2; D: -; V: TRBV4-2; CDR3: CASSQDDNYGYTF; DNA: TGTGCCAGCAGCCAAGATGACAACTATGGCTACACCTTC
size: -; J: TRBJ2-1; D: -; V: TRBV6-5; CDR3: CASQKDRTYYNEQFF; DNA: TGTGCCAGCCAGAAAGACAGGACCTACTACAATGAGCAGTTCTTC
size: -; J: TRBJ1-3; D: -; V: TRBV25-1; CDR3: CASSDWGPGNTIYF; DNA: TGTGCCAGCAGTGATTGGGGTCCAGGAAACACCATATATTTT
size: -; J: TRBJ2-7; D: TRBD2; V: TRBV7-9; CDR3: CASSSRLAGVYEQYF; DNA: TGTGCCAGCAGTTCTAGACTAGCGGGGGTCTACGAGCAGTACTTC
size: -; J: TRBJ2-7; D: TRBD1; V: TRBV5-1; CDR3: CASSFKGRGPIYEQYF; DNA: TGCGCCAGCAGCTTTAAGGGCAGGGGGCCCATCTACGAGCAGTACTTC
size: -; J: TRBJ2-7; D: TRBD1; V: TRBV4-1; CDR3: CASRSRPGQGGYEQYF; DNA: TGCGCCAGCAGGTCCCGCCCGGGACAGGGTGGCTACGAGCAGTACTTC
size: -; J: TRBJ2-5; D: -; V: TRBV5-1; CDR3: CASSLNSERETQYF; DNA: TGCGCCAGCAGCTTGAACAGCGAACGGGAGACCCAGTACTTC
size: -; J: TRBJ2-1; D: -; V: TRBV27; CDR3: CASSLTDRNNEQFF; DNA: TGTGCCAGCAGTTTAACCGACAGGAACAATGAGCAGTTCTTC
size: once; J: TRBJ1-2; D: -; V: TRBV6-4; CDR3: CASSGGYGYTF; DNA: TGTGCCAGCAGTGGGGGCTACGGCTACACCTTC
size: -; J: TRBJ1-1; D: -; V: TRBV5-6; CDR3: CASSSDINTEAFF; DNA: TGTGCCAGCAGTTCCGACATCAACACTGAAGCTTTCTTT
size: -; J: TRBJ2-7; D: TRBD2; V: TRBV18; CDR3: CASSPNGGDEQYF; DNA: TGTGCCAGCTCACCCAATGGGGGGGACGAGCAGTACTTC
size: few; J: TRBJ2-3; D: TRBD2; V: TRBV7-9; CDR3: CASSFYSGGTDTQYF; DNA: TGTGCCAGCAGCTTCTATAGCGGGGGAACAGATACGCAGTATTTT
size: -; J: TRBJ1-6; D: -; V: TRBV27; CDR3: CASSFRLLGSPLHF; DNA: TGTGCCAGCAGTTTTAGGCTCCTTGGGTCACCCCTCCACTTT
size: -; J: TRBJ2-1; D: TRBD2; V: TRBV20-1; CDR3: CRAGDYNEQFF; DNA: TGCAGAGCGGGGGACTACAATGAGCAGTTCTTC
size: few; J: TRBJ1-1; D: TRBD1; V: TRBV18; CDR3: CASSQEGATEAFF; DNA: TGTGCCAGCTCACAGGAGGGGGCCACTGAAGCTTTCTTT
size: -; J: TRBJ1-2; D: -; V: TRBV6-5; CDR3: CASSYSRGASSYGYTF; DNA: TGTGCCAGCAGTTACTCACGGGGGGCCAGCAGCTATGGCTACACCTTC